Following are 4 T cell receptor beta chains from one sample sequenced in a study of T cell responses to AZD1222 COVID-19 vaccine. Libraries were prepared by immunoSEQ multiplex PCR; TCRdb keeps only in-frame clonotypes and omits some of them. The data show tens of thousands of clones, roughly 90% seen once. Sequences were derived from peripheral blood, sampled 28 days after the second AZD1222 dose. The receptors here all came from an adult who received the AZD1222 COVID-19 vaccine.

The genes are TRBV19 and TRBJ1-5; 7 nucleotides line up with TRBD1. V lost 4 bases, J lost 1 base, and 7 bases stayed unmatched. Per germline, CDR1 LNHDA and CDR2 SQIVND (reference sequence). The CDR3 length is 16 residues. The CDR3 region is CASSTALTGSNQPQHF. In nucleotides, the CDR3 is TGTGCCAGTAGTACAGCCCTGACAGGGAGCAATCAGCCCCAGCATTTT.

This rearrangement joins TRBV19 to TRBJ2-3; D is unresolved. Germline assignment: CDR1 LNHDA and CDR2 SQIVND (reference sequence). The V gene lost 6 bases and the J gene lost 0 bases, with 1 base spanning the gap. The CDR3 sequence is 11 residues long. The DNA for the CDR3 is TGTGCCAGTAGGAGCACAGATACGCAGTATTTT. This encodes CASRSTDTQYF.

This clone was observed a single time. V usage is TRBV20-1 and J usage is TRBJ2-7, with TRBD1 matching 7 bases. This CDR3 region has 14 residues. Germline-derived CDR1 and CDR2 are DFQATT and SNEGSKA (reference sequence). With V trimmed by 3 bases and J by 7 bases, 12 bases remained unmatched. The chain's CDR3 is CSASPGTGELEQYF. Written as DNA, the CDR3 is TGCAGTGCTAGTCCGGGAACAGGGGAGCTTGAGCAGTACTTC.

This chain uses TRBV25-1 with TRBJ1-4; TRBD1 might be the D (6 bases). Germline lookup yields CDR1 MGHDK and CDR2 SYGVNS. The CDR3 length is 14 residues. V lost 5 bases to trimming and J lost 4 bases, with 11 bases between them. CDR3 sequence (DNA): TGTGCCAGCAGTCCACAGGGTCTTAATGAAAAACTGTTTTTT. Amino acids: CASSPQGLNEKLFF.